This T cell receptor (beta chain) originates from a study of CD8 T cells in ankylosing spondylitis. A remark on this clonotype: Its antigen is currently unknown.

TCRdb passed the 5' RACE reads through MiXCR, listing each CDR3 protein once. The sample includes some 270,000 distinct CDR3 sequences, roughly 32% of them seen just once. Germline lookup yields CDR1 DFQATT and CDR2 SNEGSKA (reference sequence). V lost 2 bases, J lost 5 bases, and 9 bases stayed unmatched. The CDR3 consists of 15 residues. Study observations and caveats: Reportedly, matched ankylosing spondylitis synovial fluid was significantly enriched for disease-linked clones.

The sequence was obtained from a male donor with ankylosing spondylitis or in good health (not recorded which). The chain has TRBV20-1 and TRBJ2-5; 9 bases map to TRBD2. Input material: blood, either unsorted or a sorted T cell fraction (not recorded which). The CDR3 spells CSARNSGTSLETQYF. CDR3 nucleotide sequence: TGCAGTGCTAGAAACTCCGGGACTAGCTTGGAGACCCAGTACTTC.